This TCR beta chain was captured by sequencing in a study of T cells expressing NK-cell markers (dated by TCRdb to the early 2020s). About the investigation overall: Three sorted T-cell subsets (CD3+CD56+NKG2C+, CD3+CD56+NKG2C- and CD3+CD56-NKG2C+) from fewer than 10 donors had their TCR beta-chain repertoires profiled. Among the eight sequenced donors, only one was HCMV-seronegative, while the other seven were HCMV-seropositive. All eight donors whose samples were sequenced were randomly selected healthy volunteers, three of them men and five women. The libraries were sequenced on Illumina HiSeq 2000/2500, MiSeq or NextSeq, producing 2 x 150 bp reads.

On this clonotype: Its specific antigen is unknown.

The sequencer listed for this sample is Illumina HiSeq 2000. The TCR beta cDNA libraries were made using 5'RACE template switching, a step that added both a universal primer site and unique molecular identifiers. cDNA synthesis was primed from the TCR beta constant segment and was followed by two successive PCR amplification steps. The source study handled its data this way. MIGEC was used to demultiplex reads and group reads by UMI, and MiTCR was used to assemble and quantify clonotypes. To exclude erroneous sequences, only TCR cDNA sequences supported by at least two reads were retained. The tcR package was used for downstream repertoire analysis, and clonotypes were matched between fractions using CDR3 nucleotide sequence together with V segment. VDJmatch was used to annotate antigen specificity against VDJdb, with one amino acid substitution allowed in CDR3. TCRdb reprocessed the reads and provides one entry for every CDR3 protein sequence; no DNA is given. TCRdb's processing, not the authors', yielded these V and J calls. This sample's table has entries for hundreds of thousands of distinct CDR3 sequences. Roughly 4.2% of the sample rests with the top ten.

A commercial ELISA kit detecting HCMV-specific IgG in serum was used to determine HCMV serostatus. Peripheral blood mononuclear cells were isolated from blood by Ficoll density gradient centrifugation. Study-level results and caveats: It remained unclear whether the expanded NKG2C-expressing T cell clones were specific for HCMV antigens. Those dominant clonotypes were again the most abundant among CD3+CD56-NKG2C+ cells in a handful of donors, at about 25-65%. In roughly six donors, the dominant CD3+CD56+NKG2C+ clonotypes were among the top 10 CD8+ clonotypes and accounted for roughly 1.0-8% of CD8+ T cells.

The CDR3 covers 13 residues, taking in both the cysteine and the phenylalanine. No DNA is listed. Via the germline V gene, CDR1 is SQVTM and CDR2 ANQGSEA. The receptor chain draws on TRBV29-1 and TRBJ2-4; absent DNA, TCRdb's TRBD2 call cannot be checked. The clonotype was recovered from a woman aged 18-70 years in good health. Sequences were obtained from blood T cells: a sorted CD56 or NKG2C T cell subset, CD4+ or CD8+ T cells, or bulk PBMC T cells (not recorded which). CDR3 protein: CSAGPPGGNIQYF.